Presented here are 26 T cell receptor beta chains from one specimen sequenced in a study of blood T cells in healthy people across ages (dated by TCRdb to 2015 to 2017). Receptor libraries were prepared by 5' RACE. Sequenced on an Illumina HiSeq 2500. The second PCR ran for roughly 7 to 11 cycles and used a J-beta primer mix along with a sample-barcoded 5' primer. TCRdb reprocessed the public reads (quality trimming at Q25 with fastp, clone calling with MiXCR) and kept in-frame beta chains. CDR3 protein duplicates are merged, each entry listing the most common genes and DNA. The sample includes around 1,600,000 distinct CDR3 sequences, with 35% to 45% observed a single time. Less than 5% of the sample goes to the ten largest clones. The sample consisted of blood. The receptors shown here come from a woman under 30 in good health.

The CDR3: CASSGTGTGYNEQYF. The CDR3 nucleotides read TGTGCCAGCAGCGGAACCGGGACCGGATACAATGAGCAGTACTTC. The chain joins TRBV9 to TRBJ2-1; D might be TRBD1 or TRBD2, each matching 5 bases. The end of the DNA is better explained by TRBJ2-7, so the J call may be wrong. The CDR3 is 15 residues long. Per the germline V gene, CDR1 is SGDLS and CDR2 is YYNGEE.

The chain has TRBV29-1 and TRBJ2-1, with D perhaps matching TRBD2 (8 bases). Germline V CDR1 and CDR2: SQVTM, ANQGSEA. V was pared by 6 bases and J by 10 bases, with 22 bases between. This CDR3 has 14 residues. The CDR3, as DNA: TGCAGCGTCCCCAGGGGGACTAGGCTCGGGGAGCAGTTCTTC. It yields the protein CSVPRGTRLGEQFF.

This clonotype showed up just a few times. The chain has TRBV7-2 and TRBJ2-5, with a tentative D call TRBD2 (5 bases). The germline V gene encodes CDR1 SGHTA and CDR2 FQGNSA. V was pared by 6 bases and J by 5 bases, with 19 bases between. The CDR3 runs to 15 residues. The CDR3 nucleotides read TGTGCCAGCAGAACTAGACGGGCTGCCGGGGAGACCCAGTACTTC. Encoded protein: CASRTRRAAGETQYF.

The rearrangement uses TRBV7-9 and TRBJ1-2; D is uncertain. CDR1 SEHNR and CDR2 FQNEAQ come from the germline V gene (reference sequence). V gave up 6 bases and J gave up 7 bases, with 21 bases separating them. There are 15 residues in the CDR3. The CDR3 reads CASSHQRGQGIGYTF. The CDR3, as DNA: TGTGCCAGCAGTCATCAGCGAGGCCAAGGGATTGGCTACACCTTC. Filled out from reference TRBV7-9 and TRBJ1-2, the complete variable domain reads DTGVSQNPRHKITKRGQNVTFRCDPISEHNRLYWYRQTLGQGPEFLTYFQNEAQLEKSRLLSDRFSAERPKGSFSTLEIQRTEQGDSAMYLCASSHQRGQGIGYTFGSGTRLTVV.

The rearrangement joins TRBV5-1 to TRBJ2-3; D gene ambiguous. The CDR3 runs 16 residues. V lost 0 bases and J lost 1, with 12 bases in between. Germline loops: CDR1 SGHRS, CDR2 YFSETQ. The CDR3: CASSLVLPVGTDTQYF. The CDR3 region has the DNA TGCGCCAGCAGCTTGGTCCTTCCCGTCGGCACAGATACGCAGTATTTT. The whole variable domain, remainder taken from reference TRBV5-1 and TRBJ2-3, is KAGVTQTPRYLIKTRGQQVTLSCSPISGHRSVSWYQQTPGQGLQFLFEYFSETQRNKGNFPGRFSGRQFSNSRSEMNVSTLELGDSALYLCASSLVLPVGTDTQYFGPGTRLTVL.

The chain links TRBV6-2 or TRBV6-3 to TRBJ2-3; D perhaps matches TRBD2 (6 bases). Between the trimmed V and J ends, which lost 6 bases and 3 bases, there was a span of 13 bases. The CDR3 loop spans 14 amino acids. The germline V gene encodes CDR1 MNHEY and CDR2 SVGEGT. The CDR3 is CASRKRRETDTQYF. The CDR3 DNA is TGTGCCAGCAGAAAAAGACGGGAGACAGATACGCAGTATTTT.

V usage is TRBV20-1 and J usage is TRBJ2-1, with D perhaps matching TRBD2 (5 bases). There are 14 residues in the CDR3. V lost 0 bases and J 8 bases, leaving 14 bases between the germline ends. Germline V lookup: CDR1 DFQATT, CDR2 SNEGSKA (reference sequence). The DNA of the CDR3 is TGCAGTGCTAGAGATCTTAGGCCCGGGGATGAGCAGTTCTTC. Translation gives CSARDLRPGDEQFF.

The CDR3 nucleotides are TGTGCCAGCAGGCCGCTTCCGGGACTAGCGGGGGTTCCCTACGAGCAGTACTTC. This translates into CASRPLPGLAGVPYEQYF. The chain is built from TRBV7-2 and TRBJ2-7; TRBD2 agrees at 14 bases. Germline trimming cut 6 bases from V and 2 bases from J; bases unmatched to any gene: 12. Germline V gene sequence: CDR1 SGHTA, CDR2 FQGNSA. This CDR3 is 18 amino acids long.

The CDR3 spells CASRPGGFTYNEQFF. The CDR3 nucleotides read TGTGCCAGCAGGCCTGGCGGCTTCACCTACAATGAGCAGTTCTTC. The rearrangement links TRBV6-5 to TRBJ2-1; the D is unclear. CDR1 is MNHEY and CDR2 is SVGAGI in the germline V gene. This CDR3 comprises 15 residues. Trimming removed 6 bases at V and 2 bases at J, with 14 bases between.

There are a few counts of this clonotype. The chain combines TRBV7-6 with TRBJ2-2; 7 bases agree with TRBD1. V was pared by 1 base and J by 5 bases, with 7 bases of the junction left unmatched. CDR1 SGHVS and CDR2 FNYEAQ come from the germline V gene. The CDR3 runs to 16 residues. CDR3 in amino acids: CASSLDRDRPTGELFF. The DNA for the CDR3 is TGTGCCAGCAGCTTAGACCGGGACAGACCTACCGGGGAGCTGTTTTTT.

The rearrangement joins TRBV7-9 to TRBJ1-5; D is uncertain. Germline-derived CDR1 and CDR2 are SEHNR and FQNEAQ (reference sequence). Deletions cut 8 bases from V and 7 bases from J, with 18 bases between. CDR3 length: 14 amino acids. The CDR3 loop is CASATPRVGQPQHF. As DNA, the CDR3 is TGTGCCAGCGCGACTCCTAGGGTTGGACAGCCCCAGCATTTT. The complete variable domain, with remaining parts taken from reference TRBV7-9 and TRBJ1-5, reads DTGVSQNPRHKITKRGQNVTFRCDPISEHNRLYWYRQTLGQGPEFLTYFQNEAQLEKSRLLSDRFSAERPKGSFSTLEIQRTEQGDSAMYLCASATPRVGQPQHFGDGTRLSIL.

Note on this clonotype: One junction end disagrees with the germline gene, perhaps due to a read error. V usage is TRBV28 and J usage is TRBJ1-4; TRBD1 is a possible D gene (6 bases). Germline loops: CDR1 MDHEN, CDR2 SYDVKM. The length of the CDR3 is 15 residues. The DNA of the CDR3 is TGTGCCAGCAGTTTGCACAGGGCAACTAACGAAAAACTGTTTTTT. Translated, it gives CASSLHRATNEKLFF. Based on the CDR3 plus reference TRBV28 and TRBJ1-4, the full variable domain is DVKVTQSSRYLVKRTGEKVFLECVQDMDHENMFWYRQDPGLGLRLIYFSYDVKMKEKGDIPEGYSVSREKKERFSLILESASTNQTSMYLCASSLHRATNEKLFFGSGTQLSVL.

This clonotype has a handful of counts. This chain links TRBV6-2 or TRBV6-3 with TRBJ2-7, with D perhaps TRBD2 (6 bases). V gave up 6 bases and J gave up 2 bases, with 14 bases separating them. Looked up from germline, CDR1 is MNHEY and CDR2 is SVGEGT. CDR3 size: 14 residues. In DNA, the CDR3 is TGTGCCAGCAGCAAACGGGGCGGGGCCTACGAGCAGTACTTC. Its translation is CASSKRGGAYEQYF.

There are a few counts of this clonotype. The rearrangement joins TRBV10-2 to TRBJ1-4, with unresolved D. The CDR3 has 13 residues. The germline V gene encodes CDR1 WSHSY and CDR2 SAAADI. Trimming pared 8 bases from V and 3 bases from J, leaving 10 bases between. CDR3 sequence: CASGITPNEKLFF. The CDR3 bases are TGCGCCAGCGGCATCACCCCTAATGAAAAACTGTTTTTT.

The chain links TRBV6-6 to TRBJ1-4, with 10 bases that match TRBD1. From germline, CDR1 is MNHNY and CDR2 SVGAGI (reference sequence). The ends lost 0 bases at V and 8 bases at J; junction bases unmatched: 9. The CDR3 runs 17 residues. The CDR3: CASSYSYGTGVGEKLFF. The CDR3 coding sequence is TGTGCCAGCAGTTACTCCTACGGGACAGGGGTAGGAGAAAAACTGTTTTTT.

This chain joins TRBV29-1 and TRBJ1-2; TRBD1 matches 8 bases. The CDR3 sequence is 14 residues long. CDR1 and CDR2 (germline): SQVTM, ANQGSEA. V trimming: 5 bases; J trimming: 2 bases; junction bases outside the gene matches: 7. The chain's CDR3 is CSVLGDRPNYGYTF. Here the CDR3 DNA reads TGCAGCGTTTTGGGGGACAGGCCAAACTATGGCTACACCTTC.

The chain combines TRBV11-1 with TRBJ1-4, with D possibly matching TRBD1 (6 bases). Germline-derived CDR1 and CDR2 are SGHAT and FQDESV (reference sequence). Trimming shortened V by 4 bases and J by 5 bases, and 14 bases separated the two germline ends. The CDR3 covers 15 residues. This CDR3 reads CASSSGHLTNEKLFF. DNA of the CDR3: TGTGCCAGCAGCTCGGGACACCTCACAAATGAAAAACTGTTTTTT. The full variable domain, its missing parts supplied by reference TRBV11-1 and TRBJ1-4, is EAEVAQSPRYKITEKSQAVAFWCDPISGHATLYWYRQILGQGPELLVQFQDESVVDDSQLPKDRFSAERLKGVDSTLKIQPAELGDSAMYLCASSSGHLTNEKLFFGSGTQLSVL.

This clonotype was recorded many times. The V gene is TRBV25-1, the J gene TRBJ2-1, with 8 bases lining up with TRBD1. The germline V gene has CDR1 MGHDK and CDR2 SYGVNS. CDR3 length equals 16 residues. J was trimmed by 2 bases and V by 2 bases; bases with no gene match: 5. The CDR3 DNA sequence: TGTGCCAGCAGTGAAGTAGGACAGGGAACCTACAATGAGCAGTTCTTC. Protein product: CASSEVGQGTYNEQFF.

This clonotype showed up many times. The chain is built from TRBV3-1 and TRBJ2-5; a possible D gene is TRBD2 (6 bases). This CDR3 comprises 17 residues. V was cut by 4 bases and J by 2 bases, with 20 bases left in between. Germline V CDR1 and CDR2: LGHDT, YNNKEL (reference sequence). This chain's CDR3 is CASSPPVAGRGQETQYF. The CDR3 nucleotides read TGTGCCAGCAGCCCCCCGGTGGCGGGAAGGGGTCAAGAGACCCAGTACTTC.

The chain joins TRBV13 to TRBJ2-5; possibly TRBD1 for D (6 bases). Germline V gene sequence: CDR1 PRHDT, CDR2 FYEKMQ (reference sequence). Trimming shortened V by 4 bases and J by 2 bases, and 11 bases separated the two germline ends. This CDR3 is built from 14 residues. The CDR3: CASSSWDKQETQYF. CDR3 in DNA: TGTGCCAGCAGCTCCTGGGACAAACAAGAGACCCAGTACTTC.

In DNA, the CDR3 is TGTGCCAGCAGTTACTCGAGAGCTTCTAGGGCCCAAGAGCAGTTCTTC. It translates to CASSYSRASRAQEQFF. V and J are TRBV6-2 or TRBV6-3 and TRBJ2-1; the D is unclear. Germline CDR1 MNHEY, CDR2 SVGEGT. CDR3 length: 16 amino acids. The V gene lost 0 bases and the J gene lost 10 bases, with 19 bases spanning the gap.

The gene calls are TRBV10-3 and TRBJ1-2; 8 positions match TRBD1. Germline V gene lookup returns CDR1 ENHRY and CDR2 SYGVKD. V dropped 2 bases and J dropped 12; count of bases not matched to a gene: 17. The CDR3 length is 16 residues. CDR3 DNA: TGTGCCATCAGTGAGCCCGAGGGGACAGGAAGGAAAGGCCACACCTTC. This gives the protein CAISEPEGTGRKGHTF.

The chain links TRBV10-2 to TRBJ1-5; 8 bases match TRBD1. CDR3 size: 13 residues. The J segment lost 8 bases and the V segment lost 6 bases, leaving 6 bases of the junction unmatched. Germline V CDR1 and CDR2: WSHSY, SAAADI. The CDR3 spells CASSRTGREPQHF. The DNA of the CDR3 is TGCGCCAGCAGCCGGACAGGGCGGGAGCCCCAGCATTTT.

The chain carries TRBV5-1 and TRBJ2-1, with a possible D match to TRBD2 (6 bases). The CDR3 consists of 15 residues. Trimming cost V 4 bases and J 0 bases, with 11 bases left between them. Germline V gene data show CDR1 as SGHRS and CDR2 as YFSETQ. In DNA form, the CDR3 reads TGCGCCAGCAGCCCCCCAGCGGGCTCCTACAATGAGCAGTTCTTC. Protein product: CASSPPAGSYNEQFF.

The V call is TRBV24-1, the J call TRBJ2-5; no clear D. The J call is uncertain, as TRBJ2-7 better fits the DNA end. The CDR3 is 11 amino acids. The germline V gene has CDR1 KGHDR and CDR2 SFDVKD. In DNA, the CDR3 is TGTGCCACCAGTGACGGTAACGAGCAGTACTTC. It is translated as CATSDGNEQYF.

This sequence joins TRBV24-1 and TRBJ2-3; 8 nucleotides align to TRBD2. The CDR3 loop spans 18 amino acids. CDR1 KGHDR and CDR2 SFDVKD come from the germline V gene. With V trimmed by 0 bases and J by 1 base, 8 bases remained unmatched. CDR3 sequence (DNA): TGTGCCACCAGTGATTTGAGGGTTGGTAGCGGGGGCACAGATACGCAGTATTTT. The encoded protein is CATSDLRVGSGGTDTQYF.